Following are 32 T cell receptor beta chains from one sample sequenced in a study of cytomegalovirus exposure and HLA in healthy donors. PCR employed 60 Vbeta and 13 Jbeta primers. The repertoire was sequenced with immunoSEQ multiplex PCR; TCRdb's copy has only in-frame clones and lacks some. The sample includes 150,000 to 200,000 clones, roughly 80% of them seen just once. Input material: PBMCs. These TCRs come from a man aged 50 or older in good health and CMV-seropositive.

The genes are TRBV15 and TRBJ2-7; TRBD1 matches 12 bases. Germline values: CDR1 LNHNV, CDR2 YYDKDF (reference sequence). The CDR3 is 14 amino acids. V dropped 1 base and J dropped 6; count of bases not matched to a gene: 1. The DNA of the CDR3 is TGTGCCACCAGCAGAGGGGACAGGGGGCTCGAGCAGTACTTC. Protein sequence: CATSRGDRGLEQYF.

V is TRBV28 and J is TRBJ1-5; TRBD1 agrees at 8 bases. Germline loops: CDR1 MDHEN, CDR2 SYDVKM. The CDR3 is 15 residues long. Trimming at V came to 4 bases and at J to 6 bases, leaving 8 bases not matched to a gene. DNA of the CDR3: TGTGCCAGCAGTTCGGGACAGGCGGGAAGTCAGCCCCAGCATTTT. Its translation is CASSSGQAGSQPQHF.

This chain uses TRBV7-9 with TRBJ2-7, with TRBD1 matching over 10 bases. The germline V gene encodes CDR1 SEHNR and CDR2 FQNEAQ (reference sequence). CDR3 length: 13 residues. Trimming removed 7 bases from V and 6 bases from J; junction bases left unmatched: 6. CDR3 protein: CASMGQGTFEQYF. Written as DNA, the CDR3 is TGTGCCAGCATGGGACAGGGGACGTTCGAGCAGTACTTC.

CDR3 DNA: TGTGCCACCAGCAGAGGTGGGACAGGGACCATAATGGGCACTGAAGCTTTCTTT. Translated: CATSRGGTGTIMGTEAFF. The rearrangement uses TRBV15 and TRBJ1-1; the match to TRBD1 covers 9 bases. This CDR3 comprises 18 residues. With 1 base clipped from V and 4 bases from J, the junction kept 13 bases outside the gene matches. Germline V gene lookup returns CDR1 LNHNV and CDR2 YYDKDF (reference sequence). The full variable domain, with the rest looked up from reference TRBV15 and TRBJ1-1, is DAMVIQNPRYQVTQFGKPVTLSCSQTLNHNVMYWYQQKSSQAPKLLFHYYDKDFNNEADTPDNFQSRRPNTSFCFLDIRSPGLGDTAMYLCATSRGGTGTIMGTEAFFGQGTRLTVV.

This clone was observed a single time. This chain uses TRBV9 with TRBJ2-7; 9 nucleotides line up with TRBD2. V lost 3 bases and J lost 5; bases outside the gene matches: 9. The CDR3 has 15 residues. Germline V lookup: CDR1 SGDLS, CDR2 YYNGEE. CDR3 bases: TGTGCCAGCAGCGACAGCGGGGGGAGGTTCAACGAGCAGTACTTC. This encodes CASSDSGGRFNEQYF.

The chain uses TRBV10-3 and TRBJ1-3, with a tentative D call TRBD1 (5 bases). CDR1 and CDR2 from the germline V gene are ENHRY and SYGVKD. This CDR3 contains 16 residues. The ends were cut back, 4 bases at V and 0 bases at J, with 13 bases in the middle. In DNA, the CDR3 is TGTGCCATCAGTGGCGGGGGACCGAGCTCTGGAAACACCATATATTTT. The encoded protein is CAISGGGPSSGNTIYF.

This chain links TRBV10-1 with TRBJ2-7; TRBD2 matches at 10 bases. CDR1 and CDR2 from the germline V gene are WNHNN and SYGVQD (reference sequence). This CDR3 is built from 14 residues. Unmatched junction bases numbered 9, after V lost 6 bases and J lost 7 bases. The CDR3 DNA reads TGCGCCAGCAGCCGTAGCGGGGGGCCCTCTGAGCAGTACTTC. It translates to CASSRSGGPSEQYF.

The chain combines TRBV18 with TRBJ1-5; 10 bases are a match to TRBD1. The germline CDR1 and CDR2 sequences are KGHSH and LQKENI. This CDR3 has 17 residues. J was trimmed by 0 bases and V by 5 bases; bases with no gene match: 7. CDR3 in amino acids: CASSSGTGAYSNQPQHF. The CDR3 nucleotides read TGTGCCAGCTCATCCGGGACAGGGGCCTATAGCAATCAGCCCCAGCATTTT.

The J gene is TRBJ2-1, the V gene TRBV27, with D perhaps matching TRBD1 (6 bases). This CDR3 has 14 amino acids. V was pared by 6 bases and J by 2 bases, with 11 bases between. CDR1 is MNHEY and CDR2 is SMNVEV in the germline V gene (reference sequence). As DNA, the CDR3 is TGTGCCAGCAGGATACAGGGCACCTACAATGAGCAGTTCTTC. It is translated as CASRIQGTYNEQFF.

This chain links TRBV6-5 with TRBJ1-2, with a tentative D call TRBD1 (6 bases). The CDR3 is 15 residues long. The germline CDR1 and CDR2 sequences are MNHEY and SVGAGI. V lost 0 bases and J 0 bases, leaving 8 bases between the germline ends. CDR3 nucleotides: TGTGCCAGCAGTTACTCCGGGACAACTAACTATGGCTACACCTTC. Protein sequence: CASSYSGTTNYGYTF.

The chain employs TRBV7-2 and TRBJ2-7; TRBD2 aligns across 7 bases. Germline CDR1 is SGHTA and CDR2 is FQGNSA. V lost 1 base to trimming and J lost 7 bases; unmatched junction nucleotides: 13. CDR3 length: 16 amino acids. CDR3 sequence reads: CASSLVSSSRGNEQYF. As DNA, the CDR3 is TGTGCCAGCAGCTTAGTTTCCTCATCGCGGGGGAATGAGCAGTACTTC.

This chain joins TRBV6-5 and TRBJ2-3; the match to TRBD2 covers 7 bases. The V gene's germline CDR1 is MNHEY and CDR2 SVGAGI. The CDR3 runs 14 residues. J lost 6 bases, V lost 4 bases, and 7 bases had no gene match. CDR3 in DNA: TGTGCCAGCAGTTTAGGACTAGGTGCCGATACGCAGTATTTT. Its protein product is CASSLGLGADTQYF.

V usage is TRBV9 and J usage is TRBJ2-4, with 8 bases aligning to TRBD1. This CDR3 is built from 17 residues. The J segment lost 5 bases and the V segment lost 1 base, leaving 11 bases of the junction unmatched. Germline CDR1 is SGDLS and CDR2 is YYNGEE. The CDR3 is CASSVSPDRVMENIQYF. The CDR3 DNA is TGTGCCAGCAGCGTATCTCCGGACAGGGTTATGGAAAACATTCAGTACTTC.

This clone showed up just a few times. This CDR3 is CASSLGLSRAVSFNEQFF. CDR3 bases: TGTGCCAGCAGCTTAGGGTTGTCGAGAGCGGTTTCTTTCAATGAGCAGTTCTTC. V usage is TRBV7-9 and J usage is TRBJ2-1; TRBD2 might be the D (5 bases). Germline CDR1 SEHNR, CDR2 FQNEAQ (reference sequence). CDR3 length: 18 amino acids. The ends were cut back, 1 base at V and 6 bases at J, with 22 bases in the middle.

This clone has a single count. The chain uses TRBV5-4 and TRBJ2-3; D possibly corresponds to TRBD2 (5 bases). The CDR3 runs to 13 residues. V was pared by 7 bases and J by 5 bases, with 14 bases between. CDR1 is SGHNT, CDR2 YYREEE, per germline (reference sequence). CDR3 coding DNA: TGTGCCAGCGCAAATCGGGGTCGAGATACGCAGTATTTT. Protein product: CASANRGRDTQYF. The full variable domain, its missing parts supplied by reference TRBV5-4 and TRBJ2-3, is ETGVTQSPTHLIKTRGQQVTLRCSSQSGHNTVSWYQQALGQGPQFIFQYYREEENGRGNFPPRFSGLQFPNYSSELNVNALELDDSALYLCASANRGRDTQYFGPGTRLTVL.

CDR3 nucleotides: TGCGCCAGCAGCCAAGATAGCGGGTCGAGGAATGAGCAGTTCTTC. Its protein is CASSQDSGSRNEQFF. This rearrangement joins TRBV4-3 to TRBJ2-1; 7 bases are a match to TRBD2. J lost 7 bases, V lost 0 bases, and 6 bases had no gene match. Germline V CDR1 and CDR2: LGHNA, YSLEER. This CDR3 contains 15 residues.

The chain combines TRBV7-9 with TRBJ1-3, with D unclear. This CDR3 has 12 amino acids. Deletions cut 4 bases from V and 8 bases from J, with 9 bases between. CDR1 SEHNR and CDR2 FQNEAQ come from the germline V gene (reference sequence). DNA for the CDR3: TGTGCCAGCAGCTCTCACGGGGACACCATATATTTT. Encoded protein: CASSSHGDTIYF. Combining the CDR3 with reference TRBV7-9 and TRBJ1-3 gives the whole variable domain DTGVSQNPRHKITKRGQNVTFRCDPISEHNRLYWYRQTLGQGPEFLTYFQNEAQLEKSRLLSDRFSAERPKGSFSTLEIQRTEQGDSAMYLCASSSHGDTIYFGEGSWLTVV.

The chain has TRBV5-4 and TRBJ1-4, with D possibly TRBD1 on 6 matching bases. Trimming left V 7 bases short and J 10 bases short, with 14 bases between. The CDR3 is 12 amino acids. CDR1 and CDR2 from the germline V gene are SGHNT and YYREEE (reference sequence). The CDR3: CASGTGRGKLFF. The CDR3 nucleotides are TGTGCCAGCGGTACAGGGCGAGGAAAACTGTTTTTT. The whole variable domain, filled in from reference TRBV5-4 and TRBJ1-4, reads ETGVTQSPTHLIKTRGQQVTLRCSSQSGHNTVSWYQQALGQGPQFIFQYYREEENGRGNFPPRFSGLQFPNYSSELNVNALELDDSALYLCASGTGRGKLFFGSGTQLSVL.

The chain links TRBV29-1 to TRBJ2-5, with 9 bases matching TRBD1. The end of the DNA is better explained by TRBJ2-7, so the J call may be wrong. CDR1 is SQVTM, CDR2 ANQGSEA, per germline. The CDR3 covers 13 residues. The CDR3 DNA sequence: TGCAGCGTCAGACAGGGGGTCTCCTACGAGCAGTACTTC. As protein: CSVRQGVSYEQYF.

The chain has TRBV10-3 and TRBJ1-1; 7 bases agree with TRBD1. The CDR3 is 13 residues long. The V gene's germline CDR1 is ENHRY and CDR2 SYGVKD. Trimming at V came to 9 bases and at J to 0 bases, leaving 4 bases not matched to a gene. CDR3 coding DNA: TGTGCCATATCGGGACAGATGAACACTGAAGCTTTCTTT. It encodes CAISGQMNTEAFF.

Notes on this clone: Different DNA sequences within this sample yield the same CDR3. The CDR3 sequence: CASSSGNQPQHF. The CDR3 nucleotides read TGTGCCAGCAGCTCAGGAAATCAGCCCCAGCATTTT. V and J are TRBV11-2 and TRBJ1-5, with D uncertain. V shed 4 bases and J shed 4 bases, with 5 bases lying between them. From germline, CDR1 is SGHAT and CDR2 FQNNGV. This CDR3 spans 12 amino acids.

The chain recombines TRBV13 with TRBJ1-2; D is unclear. With 10 bases removed from V and 5 bases from J, the gap between germline ends came to 14 bases. Per the germline V gene, CDR1 is PRHDT and CDR2 is FYEKMQ (reference sequence). This CDR3 comprises 12 residues. CDR3 sequence: CATRRSRYGYTF. In nucleotides, the CDR3 is TGTGCCACCCGACGGTCGCGGTATGGCTACACCTTC.

This clone appeared once. This rearrangement joins TRBV6-5 to TRBJ1-2; the match to TRBD1 covers 11 bases. The germline V gene has CDR1 MNHEY and CDR2 SVGAGI. V was pared by 5 bases and J by 5 bases, with 7 bases of the junction left unmatched. The CDR3 loop spans 15 amino acids. CDR3 nucleotide sequence: TGTGCCAGCAGTAAACCGGGACAGGGGGAGTATGGCTACACCTTC. Encoded protein: CASSKPGQGEYGYTF.

V is TRBV5-1 and J is TRBJ1-2; 9 bases line up with TRBD1. Germline-derived CDR1 and CDR2 are SGHRS and YFSETQ. The CDR3 runs 14 residues. The trim removed 4 bases at V and 2 bases at J, leaving 3 bases unmatched. The CDR3 is CASSPGQGNYGYTF. Written as DNA, the CDR3 is TGCGCCAGCAGCCCTGGACAGGGGAACTATGGCTACACCTTC.

The rearrangement uses TRBV6-5 and TRBJ1-3, with TRBD1 as a possible D gene (5 bases). The CDR3 is made up of 16 amino acids. Germline V lookup: CDR1 MNHEY, CDR2 SVGAGI. V lost 4 bases and J 4 bases, leaving 17 bases between the germline ends. The CDR3 DNA follows: TGTGCCAGCAGTTCCGAACGACAGTCCTCCGGAAACACCATATATTTT. It codes for CASSSERQSSGNTIYF.

This chain links TRBV10-2 with TRBJ2-3, with D tentatively TRBD2 (6 bases). The V gene's germline CDR1 is WSHSY and CDR2 SAAADI. The CDR3 has 16 amino acids. The V and J ends lost 5 bases and 2 bases respectively, with 17 bases between them. In nucleotides, the CDR3 is TGCGCCAGCAGTTGGCCCCCTAGCGCTTACACAGATACGCAGTATTTT. Encoded protein: CASSWPPSAYTDTQYF.

The chain couples TRBV4-1 to TRBJ2-1; 7 bases match TRBD2. With V trimmed by 0 bases and J by 4 bases, 6 bases remained unmatched. The CDR3 has 16 amino acids. Germline assignment: CDR1 MGHRA and CDR2 YSYEKL. CDR3 sequence: CASSQDRDYYYNEQFF. The CDR3 bases are TGCGCCAGCAGCCAAGACCGGGACTACTATTACAATGAGCAGTTCTTC.

V usage is TRBV6-5 and J usage is TRBJ2-1; the D gene is possibly TRBD1 (6 bases). The CDR3 is 12 residues long. V lost 10 bases to trimming and J lost 8 bases, with 15 bases between them. Germline V gene lookup returns CDR1 MNHEY and CDR2 SVGAGI. The CDR3 loop is CATHRESHEQFF. The CDR3 DNA sequence: TGTGCCACCCACAGGGAGTCCCATGAGCAGTTCTTC.

V gene TRBV5-1 combines with J gene TRBJ2-5; TRBD1 agrees at 9 bases. Germline V gives CDR1 SGHRS, CDR2 YFSETQ. This CDR3 comprises 14 residues. Trimming at V came to 3 bases and at J to 10 bases, leaving 10 bases not matched to a gene. The CDR3 loop reads CASSSPGQGYFQYF. As DNA, the CDR3 is TGCGCCAGCAGCTCTCCGGGACAGGGATATTTCCAGTACTTC.

The chain carries TRBV4-3 and TRBJ1-6, with 10 bases matching TRBD1. The V gene's germline CDR1 is LGHNA and CDR2 YSLEER. The trim removed 3 bases at V and 0 bases at J, leaving 11 bases unmatched. CDR3 length: 20 residues. CDR3 in amino acids: CASSHRDRGLGGSYNSPLHF. CDR3 DNA: TGCGCCAGCAGCCACCGCGACAGGGGGCTTGGCGGCTCCTATAATTCACCCCTCCACTTT.

This clone was seen more than once but under ten times. The chain recombines TRBV7-2 with TRBJ1-5, with 10 bases aligning to TRBD1. This CDR3 spans 16 amino acids. Per the germline V gene, CDR1 is SGHTA and CDR2 is FQGNSA. V shed 5 bases and J 4 bases; nucleotides not matched to a gene: 8. CDR3 nucleotide sequence: TGTGCCAGCAGCACGGGGACAGGGGCCTTTAATCAGCCCCAGCATTTT. Protein: CASSTGTGAFNQPQHF. The complete variable domain, with remaining parts taken from reference TRBV7-2 and TRBJ1-5, reads GAGVSQSPSNKVTEKGKDVELRCDPISGHTALYWYRQSLGQGLEFLIYFQGNSAPDKSGLPSDRFSAERTGGSVSTLTIQRTQQEDSAVYLCASSTGTGAFNQPQHFGDGTRLSIL.

The CDR3: CASSLTGSNTGELFF. The CDR3 nucleotides are TGTGCCAGCAGCTTGACGGGATCAAACACCGGGGAGCTGTTTTTT. The chain links TRBV7-8 to TRBJ2-2; a possible D gene is TRBD2 (5 bases). Germline V gives CDR1 SGHVS, CDR2 FQNEAQ. The CDR3 contains 15 residues. V lost 3 bases to trimming and J lost 2 bases, with 10 bases between them.